A selection of T cell receptor beta chains follows, all from one sample in a study of CD8+ T cells in alopecia areata. TCRdb's table, derived via immunoSEQ multiplex PCR, lists solely in-frame clones and lacks some. Of 200,000 to 250,000 clones listed, around 65% are singletons. The sequencing used CD4+ T cells sorted from blood, collected at week 4, from a patient treated with tofacitinib. These receptors originate from a human donor with alopecia areata. The CDR3 runs from the conserved cysteine through the conserved F or W. Each record gives: CDR3 DNA, CDR3 protein, clone size, D gene, J gene, V gene. D genes are given only for firm matches. Clone size appears in some rows only: once, few, many, or a class for an expanded clone.

CDR3nt: TGTGCCAGTACAGGTGTATCGGTGAACACTGAAGCTTTCTTT
CDR3aa: CASTGVSVNTEAFF
abundance: few
d_gene: NA
j_gene: TRBJ1-1
v_gene: TRBV19

CDR3nt: TGTGCCAGCAGTTTGGGAGGGGCCAAAAACATTCAGTACTTC
CDR3aa: CASSLGGAKNIQYF
abundance: NA
d_gene: TRBD2
j_gene: TRBJ2-4
v_gene: TRBV27

CDR3nt: TGTGCCAGTAGCCCCGGGGGGGGCGATCTGGCCTGGGAGCTGTTTTTT
CDR3aa: CASSPGGGDLAWELFF
abundance: NA
d_gene: TRBD2
j_gene: TRBJ2-2
v_gene: TRBV19

CDR3nt: TGTGCCAGCAGTCGTGGGCGGGATGAAGCTTTCTTT
CDR3aa: CASSRGRDEAFF
abundance: few
d_gene: NA
j_gene: TRBJ1-1
v_gene: TRBV27

CDR3nt: TGCGCCAGCAGCCAACTCGAAGGGGCAGGTAACTATGGCTACACCTTC
CDR3aa: CASSQLEGAGNYGYTF
abundance: NA
d_gene: NA
j_gene: TRBJ1-2
v_gene: TRBV4-1

CDR3nt: TGCAGCGTTGAGCGGGACAGGGATCGAGGGACCCAGTACTTC
CDR3aa: CSVERDRDRGTQYF
abundance: NA
d_gene: TRBD1
j_gene: TRBJ2-5
v_gene: TRBV29-1

CDR3nt: TGTGCCACCAGCGAACTTATGGGACAGTATGGCTACACCTTC
CDR3aa: CATSELMGQYGYTF
abundance: NA
d_gene: TRBD1
j_gene: TRBJ1-2
v_gene: TRBV15

CDR3nt: TGTGCCAGCAGCTTTACCTCAGGACGTCGAAGCTACACCTTC
CDR3aa: CASSFTSGRRSYTF
abundance: NA
d_gene: NA
j_gene: TRBJ1-2
v_gene: TRBV5-6

CDR3nt: TGCAGCGTAAGGCGCCACGGGGTTCGGGGCAATGAGCAGTTCTTC
CDR3aa: CSVRRHGVRGNEQFF
abundance: NA
d_gene: NA
j_gene: TRBJ2-1
v_gene: TRBV29-1

CDR3nt: TGTGCCAGTAGTCCGACCGGAGACAGAGTTAGCACAGATACGCAGTATTTT
CDR3aa: CASSPTGDRVSTDTQYF
abundance: NA
d_gene: NA
j_gene: TRBJ2-3
v_gene: TRBV19

CDR3nt: TGTGCCAGCAGCACCATACCGAACAATGAGCAGTTCTTC
CDR3aa: CASSTIPNNEQFF
abundance: once
d_gene: NA
j_gene: TRBJ2-1
v_gene: TRBV2

CDR3nt: TGTGCCAGCAGCTTTCGGGGGGCCCTCCTACAAGAGACCCAGTACTTC
CDR3aa: CASSFRGALLQETQYF
abundance: NA
d_gene: NA
j_gene: TRBJ2-5
v_gene: TRBV11-2

CDR3nt: TGTGCCACTAACAGGGACCACGAGCAGTACTTC
CDR3aa: CATNRDHEQYF
abundance: once
d_gene: NA
j_gene: TRBJ2-7
v_gene: TRBV25-1

CDR3nt: TGTGCCAGCAGCATCTACAATGAGCAGTTCTTC
CDR3aa: CASSIYNEQFF
abundance: few
d_gene: NA
j_gene: TRBJ2-1
v_gene: TRBV7-9

CDR3nt: TGTGCCAGCAGTGTTACTAGCACAGATACGCAGTATTTT
CDR3aa: CASSVTSTDTQYF
abundance: few
d_gene: NA
j_gene: TRBJ2-3
v_gene: TRBV6-1

CDR3nt: TGTGCCAGCAGCCCTACCCGACGGACCTATGGCTACACCTTC
CDR3aa: CASSPTRRTYGYTF
abundance: NA
d_gene: NA
j_gene: TRBJ1-2
v_gene: TRBV5-4

CDR3nt: TGTGCCAGCAGCGGTGTTGCGGGGGGGGTCCGAAATACGCAGTATTTT
CDR3aa: CASSGVAGGVRNTQYF
abundance: few
d_gene: TRBD2
j_gene: TRBJ2-3
v_gene: TRBV13

CDR3nt: TGTGCCAGCAGCTTATCAGGCGATACGCAGTATTTT
CDR3aa: CASSLSGDTQYF
abundance: NA
d_gene: NA
j_gene: TRBJ2-3
v_gene: TRBV5-4

CDR3nt: TGTGCCAGCAGCTTGGAAGTGAACACTGAAGCTTTCTTT
CDR3aa: CASSLEVNTEAFF
abundance: once
d_gene: NA
j_gene: TRBJ1-1
v_gene: TRBV7-9

CDR3nt: TGTGCCAGCAGCCCGCAGGGGTATAATTCACCCCTCCACTTT
CDR3aa: CASSPQGYNSPLHF
abundance: NA
d_gene: NA
j_gene: TRBJ1-6
v_gene: TRBV14

CDR3nt: TGTGCCACCAGCAGAGGCAGGAGCAATCAGCCCCAGCATTTT
CDR3aa: CATSRGRSNQPQHF
abundance: few
d_gene: NA
j_gene: TRBJ1-5
v_gene: TRBV15

CDR3nt: TGTGCCAGCAGTGGTCTGACCCGGGACAGGGAAATACACGAGCAGTACTTC
CDR3aa: CASSGLTRDREIHEQYF
abundance: once
d_gene: TRBD1
j_gene: TRBJ2-7
v_gene: TRBV25-1

CDR3nt: TGTGCCAGCAGCTCTTCGGGGACTTCAGATACGCAGTATTTT
CDR3aa: CASSSSGTSDTQYF
abundance: NA
d_gene: NA
j_gene: TRBJ2-3
v_gene: TRBV7-2

CDR3nt: TGCAGCGTTGAGTTCGGCAGGAGGTACACCTTC
CDR3aa: CSVEFGRRYTF
abundance: NA
d_gene: NA
j_gene: TRBJ1-2
v_gene: TRBV29-1

CDR3nt: TGCGCCAGCAGCTCGGACAACACAGATACGCAGTATTTT
CDR3aa: CASSSDNTDTQYF
abundance: few
d_gene: NA
j_gene: TRBJ2-3
v_gene: TRBV5-1

CDR3nt: TGTGCCAGCAGTTCCCCACCCCGCCGGGACGAGCAGTACTTC
CDR3aa: CASSSPPRRDEQYF
abundance: NA
d_gene: NA
j_gene: TRBJ2-7
v_gene: TRBV7-2

CDR3nt: TGTGCCAGCAGCTCACAACCAAGGAGTCTATCACCCCTCCACTTT
CDR3aa: CASSSQPRSLSPLHF
abundance: few
d_gene: NA
j_gene: TRBJ1-6
v_gene: TRBV11-2

CDR3nt: TGTGCCAGCTCATCCCTAGCCAAAAACATTCAGTACTTC
CDR3aa: CASSSLAKNIQYF
abundance: NA
d_gene: NA
j_gene: TRBJ2-4
v_gene: TRBV18

CDR3nt: TGTGCCAGCAGCCTCCGGGATGTAGACACCGGGGAGCTGTTTTTT
CDR3aa: CASSLRDVDTGELFF
abundance: NA
d_gene: NA
j_gene: TRBJ2-2
v_gene: TRBV5-4

CDR3nt: TGCAGCGTTCCGGGACAGGGGTACGAGCAGTACTTC
CDR3aa: CSVPGQGYEQYF
abundance: NA
d_gene: TRBD1
j_gene: TRBJ2-7
v_gene: TRBV29-1

CDR3nt: TGTGCCAGCATCCTAATAGCGGGGGGGCCGCTACAGTTCTTC
CDR3aa: CASILIAGGPLQFF
abundance: NA
d_gene: TRBD2
j_gene: TRBJ2-1
v_gene: TRBV6-6